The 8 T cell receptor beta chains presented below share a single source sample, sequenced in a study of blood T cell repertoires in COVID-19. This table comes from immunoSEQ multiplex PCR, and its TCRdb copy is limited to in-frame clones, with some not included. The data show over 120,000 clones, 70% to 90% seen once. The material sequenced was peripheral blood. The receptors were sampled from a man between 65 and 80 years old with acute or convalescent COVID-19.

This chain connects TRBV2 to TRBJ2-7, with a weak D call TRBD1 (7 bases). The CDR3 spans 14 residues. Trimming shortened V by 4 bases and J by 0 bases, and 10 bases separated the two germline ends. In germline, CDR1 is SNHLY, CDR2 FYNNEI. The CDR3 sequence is CASSGRDSSYEQYF. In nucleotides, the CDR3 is TGTGCCAGCAGTGGGCGGGACAGCTCCTACGAGCAGTACTTC.

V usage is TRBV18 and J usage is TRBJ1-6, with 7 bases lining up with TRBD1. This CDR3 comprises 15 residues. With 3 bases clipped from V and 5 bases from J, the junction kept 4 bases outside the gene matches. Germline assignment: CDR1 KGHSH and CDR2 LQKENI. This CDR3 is CASSPRTGDNSPLHF. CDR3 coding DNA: TGTGCCAGCTCACCTAGGACAGGAGATAATTCACCCCTCCACTTT.

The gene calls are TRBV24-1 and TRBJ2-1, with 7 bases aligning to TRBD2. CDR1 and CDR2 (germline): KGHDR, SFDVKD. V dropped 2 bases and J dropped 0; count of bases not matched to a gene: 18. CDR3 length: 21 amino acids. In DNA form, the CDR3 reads TGTGCCACCAGTGATTCTTCTACCGGGACTACGCGAGATGGCTCCTACAATGAGCAGTTCTTC. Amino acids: CATSDSSTGTTRDGSYNEQFF.

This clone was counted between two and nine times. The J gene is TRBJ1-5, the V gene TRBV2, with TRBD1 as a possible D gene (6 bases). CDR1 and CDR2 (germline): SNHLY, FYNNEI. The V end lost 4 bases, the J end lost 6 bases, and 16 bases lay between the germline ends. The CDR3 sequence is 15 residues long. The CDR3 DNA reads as TGTGCCAGCAGTGGAATCAACAGGGTTGGTCAGCCCCAGCATTTT. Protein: CASSGINRVGQPQHF.

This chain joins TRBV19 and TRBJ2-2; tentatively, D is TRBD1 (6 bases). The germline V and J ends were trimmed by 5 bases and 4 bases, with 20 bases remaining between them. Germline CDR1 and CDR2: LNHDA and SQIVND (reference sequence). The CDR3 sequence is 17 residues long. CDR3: CASSWLWGQRGTGELFF. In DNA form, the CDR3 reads TGTGCCAGTAGTTGGCTGTGGGGGCAACGTGGCACCGGGGAGCTGTTTTTT. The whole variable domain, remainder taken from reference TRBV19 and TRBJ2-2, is DGGITQSPKYLFRKEGQNVTLSCEQNLNHDAMYWYRQDPGQGLRLIYYSQIVNDFQKGDIAEGYSVSREKKESFPLTVTSAQKNPTAFYLCASSWLWGQRGTGELFFGEGSRLTVL.

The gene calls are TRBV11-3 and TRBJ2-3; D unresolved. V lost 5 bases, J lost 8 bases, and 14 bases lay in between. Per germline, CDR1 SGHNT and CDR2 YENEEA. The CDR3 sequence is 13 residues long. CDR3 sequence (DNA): TGTGCCAGCAGCCAATCATTACAAACTACGCAGTATTTT. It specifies CASSQSLQTTQYF. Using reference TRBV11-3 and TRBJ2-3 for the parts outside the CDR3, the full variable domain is EAGVVQSPRYKIIEKKQPVAFWCNPISGHNTLYWYLQNLGQGPELLIRYENEEAVDDSQLPKDRFSAERLKGVDSTLKIQPAELGDSAVYLCASSQSLQTTQYFGPGTRLTVL.

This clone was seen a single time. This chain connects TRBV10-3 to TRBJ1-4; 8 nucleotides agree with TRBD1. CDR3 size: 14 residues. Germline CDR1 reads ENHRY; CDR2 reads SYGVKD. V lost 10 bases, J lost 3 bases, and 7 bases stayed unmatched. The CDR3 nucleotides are TGTGCCAGCCGACAGGGGCAGCCTAATGAAAAACTGTTTTTT. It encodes CASRQGQPNEKLFF.

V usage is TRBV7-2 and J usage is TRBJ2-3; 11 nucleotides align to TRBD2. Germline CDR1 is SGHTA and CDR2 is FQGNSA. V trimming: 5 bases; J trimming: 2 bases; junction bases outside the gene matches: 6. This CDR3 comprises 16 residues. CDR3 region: CASSIASGGSTDTQYF. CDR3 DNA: TGTGCCAGCAGCATCGCTAGCGGGGGGTCCACAGATACGCAGTATTTT.